This TCR beta chain was sequenced in a study of tumor-infiltrating lymphocytes in localized non-small cell lung cancer. Study summary: The cohort mixed smokers and never-smokers, several histologies, and some post-neoadjuvant-chemotherapy samples. From each patient, both tumor and uninvolved lung, non-adjacent to tumor, were sampled.

As concerns this clone: Its antigen is as yet unknown.

General observations from the study: T-cell fraction did not differ between immunotypes IM1 and IM2.

V lost 8 bases and J lost 8, with 17 bases in between. The CDR3 is made up of 13 amino acids. Germline V gene data show CDR1 as MNHEY and CDR2 as SVGAGI. This table comes from immunoSEQ multiplex PCR, and its TCRdb copy is limited to in-frame clones, with some not included. The sample lists roughly 2,500 clones, around 55% occurring once. The source is a human donor with non-small cell lung cancer. Some clones in this sample may be carry-over from other donors' samples. The sample consisted of uninvolved lung tissue not adjacent to the tumor. The rearrangement uses TRBV6-5 and TRBJ2-3; D is perhaps TRBD2 (6 bases). The CDR3 spells CASGQKGRSTQYF. In DNA form, the CDR3 reads TGTGCCAGCGGACAAAAAGGGAGGAGTACGCAGTATTTT.